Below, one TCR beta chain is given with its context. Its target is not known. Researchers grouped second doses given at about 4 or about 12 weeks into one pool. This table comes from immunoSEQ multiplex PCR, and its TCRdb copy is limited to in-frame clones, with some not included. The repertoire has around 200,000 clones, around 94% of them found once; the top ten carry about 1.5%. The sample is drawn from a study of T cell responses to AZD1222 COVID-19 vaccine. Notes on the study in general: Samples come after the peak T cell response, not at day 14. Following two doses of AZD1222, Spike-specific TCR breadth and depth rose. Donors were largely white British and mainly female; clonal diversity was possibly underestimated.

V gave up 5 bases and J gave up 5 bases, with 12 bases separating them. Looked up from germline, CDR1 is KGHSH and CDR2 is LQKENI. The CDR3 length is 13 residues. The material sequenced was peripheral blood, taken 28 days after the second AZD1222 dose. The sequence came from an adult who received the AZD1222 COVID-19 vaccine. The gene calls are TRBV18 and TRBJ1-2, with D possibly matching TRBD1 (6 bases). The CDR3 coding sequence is TGTGCCAGCTCATCGGACAGAACATATGGCTACACCTTC. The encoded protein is CASSSDRTYGYTF.